This T cell receptor beta chain derives from a study of early T cells in non-severe SARS-CoV-2 infection. Looking at the study overall: Sequencing of unsorted whole blood was done on bulk RNA, leaving chains unpaired.

Researchers tagged individual cDNA molecules with unique molecular identifiers. TCRdb recomputed calls from the 5' RACE reads with MiXCR, one row per CDR3 protein. The sample includes 39,000 or so distinct CDR3 sequences, around 5.8% seen only once; the top ten take roughly 4%. This clonotype has ten or more counts. The antigen remains unidentified. Study results and limitations: VDJdb matching skewed toward anti-spike CD8 responses, missing private and CD4 specificities.

The CDR3 has 15 residues. V dropped 6 bases and J dropped 6; count of bases not matched to a gene: 17. CDR1 and CDR2 from the germline V gene are DFQATT and SNEGSKA (reference sequence). The sample consisted of whole blood, taken at baseline. The receptor's source is an adult who was a healthcare worker with PCR-confirmed SARS-CoV-2 infection or an uninfected control (not recorded which). V is TRBV20-1 and J is TRBJ2-7; 7 nucleotides line up with TRBD1. The CDR3 spells CSAEDRAGPWGEQYF. CDR3 nucleotide sequence: TGCAGTGCGGAAGACAGGGCAGGGCCGTGGGGCGAGCAGTACTTC.